This entry lists 30 T cell receptor beta chains sequenced from one sample in a study of early T cells in non-severe SARS-CoV-2 infection. Each CDR3 protein gets one entry after TCRdb re-called the 5' RACE reads with MiXCR. The table includes about 94,000 distinct CDR3 sequences, around 14% detected once. The sample was whole blood. The receptors originated from an adult who was a healthcare worker with PCR-confirmed SARS-CoV-2 infection or an uninfected control (not recorded which).

This chain connects TRBV10-3 to TRBJ1-3; D remains unclear. CDR1 is ENHRY, CDR2 SYGVKD, per germline. V lost 2 bases, J lost 0 bases, and 11 bases lay in between. This CDR3 has 16 residues. In DNA form, the CDR3 reads TGTGCCATCAGTGAGAGGGAATTAGGCTCTGGAAACACCATATATTTT. Amino acid sequence: CAISERELGSGNTIYF.

This clonotype occurred many times. The genes are TRBV6-2 or TRBV6-3 and TRBJ2-1; maybe TRBD1 (6 bases). V shed 0 bases and J shed 7 bases, with 7 bases lying between them. Germline V CDR1 and CDR2: MNHEY, SVGEGT. CDR3 length: 13 residues. The CDR3 loop is CASSYSRGNEQFF. DNA of the CDR3: TGTGCCAGCAGTTACTCTAGGGGGAATGAGCAGTTCTTC.

This clonotype was recorded many times. V is TRBV12-3 or TRBV12-4 and J is TRBJ2-7; D is perhaps TRBD1 (6 bases). Trimming cost V 6 bases and J 5 bases, with 11 bases left between them. This CDR3 is built from 12 residues. DNA of the CDR3: TGTGCCAGCAGCCCCACAGGGAACGAGCAGTACTTC. Encoded protein: CASSPTGNEQYF.

The chain couples TRBV20-1 to TRBJ1-4; D unresolved. The V end lost 3 bases, the J end lost 7 bases, and 15 bases lay between the germline ends. The CDR3 is 14 residues long. Germline CDR1 reads DFQATT; CDR2 reads SNEGSKA (reference sequence). The CDR3 nucleotides read TGCAGTGCTAGGGATAGGGCGAGGAGTGAAAAACTGTTTTTT. Translating it yields CSARDRARSEKLFF.

This chain uses TRBV7-2 with TRBJ2-6, with TRBD1 identical over 7 bases. The V and J ends lost 5 bases and 1 base, in that order; junction bases with no gene match: 14. From germline, CDR1 is SGHTA and CDR2 FQGNSA. The CDR3 contains 19 residues. The CDR3 nucleotides are TGTGCCAGCAGCCTGACGCCGGGACAGCGCGGTTCTGGGGCCAACGTCCTGACTTTC. Translation: CASSLTPGQRGSGANVLTF. The variable domain in full, with the rest retrieved from reference TRBV7-2 and TRBJ2-6, is GAGVSQSPSNKVTEKGKDVELRCDPISGHTALYWYRQSLGQGLEFLIYFQGNSAPDKSGLPSDRFSAERTGGSVSTLTIQRTQQEDSAVYLCASSLTPGQRGSGANVLTFGAGSRLTVL.

The V gene is TRBV29-1, the J gene TRBJ2-7; D is possibly TRBD1 (6 bases). The CDR3 is made up of 13 amino acids. V was pared by 7 bases and J by 2 bases, with 15 bases between. Germline V CDR1 and CDR2: SQVTM, ANQGSEA. CDR3 protein: CSARTDETYEQYF. DNA of the CDR3: TGCAGCGCCAGGACAGATGAAACCTACGAGCAGTACTTC.

The chain links TRBV6-2 or TRBV6-3 to TRBJ2-1; 10 bases map to TRBD1. After removal of 8 bases from V and 4 bases from J, the junction contained 11 bases not matched to a gene. This CDR3 has 16 residues. The germline V gene has CDR1 MNHEY and CDR2 SVGEGT. Written as DNA, the CDR3 is TGTGCCAGCCGTTCCCCCGGGACAGGGGTATACAATGAGCAGTTCTTC. It specifies CASRSPGTGVYNEQFF.

In its sample, this clonotype was seen a few times. This sequence joins TRBV6-1 and TRBJ1-5; 11 bases fit TRBD1. Per germline, CDR1 MNHNS and CDR2 SASEGT. The CDR3 has 14 amino acids. The V segment lost 4 bases and the J segment 7 bases; nucleotides outside the gene matches: 3. In nucleotides, the CDR3 is TGTGCCAGCAGTGGGACAGGGGGCGGCCAGCCCCAGCATTTT. This translates into CASSGTGGGQPQHF.

V and J are TRBV20-1 and TRBJ2-3; TRBD1 aligns across 7 bases. V lost 5 bases, J lost 4 bases, and 0 bases stayed unmatched. There are 11 residues in the CDR3. Germline V gene lookup returns CDR1 DFQATT and CDR2 SNEGSKA (reference sequence). The CDR3 DNA sequence: TGCAGTGCTCAGGGGGCAGATACGCAGTATTTT. Translated: CSAQGADTQYF.

This clonotype appeared a few times. V and J are TRBV5-1 and TRBJ2-7; D unclear. V shed 0 bases and J shed 1 base, with 8 bases lying between them. Germline CDR1 and CDR2: SGHRS and YFSETQ. The CDR3 totals 14 residues. CDR3 in amino acids: CASSLGAGSYEQYF. The CDR3 coding sequence is TGCGCCAGCAGCTTGGGGGCCGGGTCCTACGAGCAGTACTTC.

This clonotype was seen only a few times. This chain links TRBV5-1 with TRBJ2-2, with D perhaps TRBD1 (6 bases). CDR3 size: 14 residues. V lost 5 bases to trimming and J lost 5 bases, with 13 bases between them. Per the germline V gene, CDR1 is SGHRS and CDR2 is YFSETQ. The DNA for the CDR3 is TGCGCCAGCAGTCCAGGGGATGGAACCGGGGAGCTGTTTTTT. This sequence encodes CASSPGDGTGELFF. Combining the CDR3 with reference TRBV5-1 and TRBJ2-2 gives the whole variable domain KAGVTQTPRYLIKTRGQQVTLSCSPISGHRSVSWYQQTPGQGLQFLFEYFSETQRNKGNFPGRFSGRQFSNSRSEMNVSTLELGDSALYLCASSPGDGTGELFFGEGSRLTVL.

This clonotype has ten or more counts. The chain employs TRBV5-1 and TRBJ2-1; 8 bases match TRBD1. The germline V gene encodes CDR1 SGHRS and CDR2 YFSETQ. V shed 0 bases and J 7 bases; nucleotides not matched to a gene: 9. CDR3 length: 16 residues. CDR3 loop: CASSLDPGGRTNEQFF. CDR3 in DNA: TGCGCCAGCAGCTTGGACCCAGGGGGCAGAACTAATGAGCAGTTCTTC.

The V and J genes are TRBV5-5 and TRBJ1-2; D gene uncertain. With 2 bases removed from V and 7 bases from J, the gap between germline ends came to 9 bases. This CDR3 has 12 residues. Germline V gene data show CDR1 as SGHKS and CDR2 as YYEKEE (reference sequence). CDR3 sequence reads: CASSLTRLGYTF. Here the CDR3 DNA reads TGTGCCAGCAGCTTAACCCGGCTTGGCTACACCTTC.

The rearrangement uses TRBV3-1 and TRBJ1-1; D gene ambiguous. The CDR3 has 15 residues. The germline CDR1 and CDR2 sequences are LGHDT and YNNKEL (reference sequence). With 2 bases removed from V and 3 bases from J, the gap between germline ends came to 13 bases. The CDR3 protein is CASSQPSRGDTEAFF. The CDR3 DNA sequence: TGTGCCAGCAGCCAACCCTCTCGGGGAGACACTGAAGCTTTCTTT.

This clonotype was recorded at least ten times. The rearrangement joins TRBV5-1 to TRBJ2-7, with D hard to call. V was shortened by 4 bases and J by 2 bases, with 7 bases between the two germline ends. This CDR3 comprises 12 residues. Germline CDR1 SGHRS, CDR2 YFSETQ. The DNA of the CDR3 is TGCGCCAGCAGCAACTTCCCCTACGAGCAGTACTTC. Translation: CASSNFPYEQYF.

The CDR3 protein is CSVVIGAPYNEQFF. In DNA form, the CDR3 reads TGCAGCGTTGTTATAGGGGCACCCTACAATGAGCAGTTCTTC. The chain is built from TRBV29-1 and TRBJ2-1; D is possibly TRBD1 (5 bases). The length of the CDR3 is 14 residues. Germline-derived CDR1 and CDR2 are SQVTM and ANQGSEA. Trimming cost V 4 bases and J 2 bases, with 12 bases left between them.

The chain joins TRBV18 to TRBJ1-1; 7 nucleotides line up with TRBD1. The CDR3 extends over 15 amino acids. CDR1 and CDR2 from the germline V gene are KGHSH and LQKENI. V trimming: 3 bases; J trimming: 1 base; junction bases outside the gene matches: 5. DNA for the CDR3: TGTGCCAGCTCACCTCTGACAGGGACGAACACTGAAGCTTTCTTT. This sequence encodes CASSPLTGTNTEAFF.

This sequence joins TRBV15 and TRBJ1-2, with D perhaps TRBD1 (6 bases). Germline lookup yields CDR1 LNHNV and CDR2 YYDKDF (reference sequence). The CDR3 is made up of 13 amino acids. V was cut by 5 bases and J by 4 bases, with 11 bases left in between. Here the CDR3 reads CATSVQGPYGYTF. The DNA of the CDR3 is TGTGCCACCAGCGTACAGGGTCCCTATGGCTACACCTTC. The full variable domain, rest sourced from reference TRBV15 and TRBJ1-2, is DAMVIQNPRYQVTQFGKPVTLSCSQTLNHNVMYWYQQKSSQAPKLLFHYYDKDFNNEADTPDNFQSRRPNTSFCFLDIRSPGLGDTAMYLCATSVQGPYGYTFGSGTRLTVV.

This clonotype occurred a few times. The chain couples TRBV28 to TRBJ2-7; 8 positions agree with TRBD1. V was clipped by 6 bases and J by 2 bases; unmatched bases: 6. The germline CDR1 and CDR2 sequences are MDHEN and SYDVKM. The length of the CDR3 is 14 residues. CDR3 loop: CASRFQGAPYEQYF. The CDR3, as DNA: TGTGCCAGCAGGTTCCAGGGGGCCCCCTACGAGCAGTACTTC.

This clonotype occurred once. The CDR3 sequence: CASSLPLRGTEAFF. The CDR3 DNA reads TGTGCCAGCAGTTTACCCCTCAGAGGGACTGAAGCTTTCTTT. The gene calls are TRBV28 and TRBJ1-1, with unresolved D. Trimming stripped 2 bases from V and 5 bases from J, with 12 bases between. The CDR3 consists of 14 residues. CDR1 and CDR2 (germline): MDHEN, SYDVKM.

This clonotype was counted many times. The V and J genes are TRBV7-2 and TRBJ2-7, with TRBD2 identical over 7 bases. Per the germline V gene, CDR1 is SGHTA and CDR2 is FQGNSA. J was trimmed by 3 bases and V by 1 base; bases with no gene match: 9. This CDR3 region has 16 residues. Here the CDR3 DNA reads TGTGCCAGCAGCTTAGGGCGGGAGCATACCAGCTACGAGCAGTACTTC. As protein: CASSLGREHTSYEQYF.

This clonotype came up many times. This chain links TRBV28 with TRBJ1-1; unclear D gene. Germline V gene lookup returns CDR1 MDHEN and CDR2 SYDVKM. The CDR3 runs to 14 residues. Trimming shortened V by 5 bases and J by 4 bases, and 14 bases separated the two germline ends. CDR3 sequence: CASSAPGRSTEAFF. The CDR3 DNA follows: TGTGCCAGCAGTGCGCCCGGGAGGAGCACTGAAGCTTTCTTT.

This sequence joins TRBV29-1 and TRBJ2-7; TRBD1 is a possible D gene (6 bases). The CDR3 extends over 17 amino acids. The V and J ends lost 4 bases and 2 bases respectively, with 24 bases between them. Germline-derived CDR1 and CDR2 are SQVTM and ANQGSEA. The CDR3 nucleotides read TGCAGCGTTGTGTGGACAGAACCTAAGAGCAGCCCCTACGAGCAGTACTTC. Translating gives CSVVWTEPKSSPYEQYF.

The V gene is TRBV3-1, the J gene TRBJ1-4, with 10 positions matching TRBD1. Losses at the gene ends were 1 base for V and 12 bases for J; bases not matched to a gene: 5. CDR1 is LGHDT and CDR2 is YNNKEL in the germline V gene (reference sequence). The CDR3 is made up of 14 amino acids. Written as DNA, the CDR3 is TGTGCCAGCAGCCAAGCCCCCGGGACAGGGGAACTGTTTTTT. Protein sequence: CASSQAPGTGELFF.

The genes are TRBV11-3 and TRBJ1-6; D is uncertain. This CDR3 has 13 amino acids. Germline V gene sequence: CDR1 SGHNT, CDR2 YENEEA. Trimming shortened V by 8 bases and J by 13 bases, and 18 bases separated the two germline ends. The CDR3 DNA is TGTGCCAGCCCAGGCCCCATAGGTTGGCCCCTCCACTTT. It translates to CASPGPIGWPLHF.

This clonotype was counted ten times or more. The CDR3 nucleotides read TGTGCCAGCTCCCTCAATCAGCAAGAGACCCAGTACTTC. Translated: CASSLNQQETQYF. The chain employs TRBV18 and TRBJ2-5; D uncertain. CDR1 is KGHSH and CDR2 is LQKENI in the germline V gene. There are 13 residues in the CDR3. V gave up 6 bases and J gave up 2 bases, with 10 bases separating them.

The J gene is TRBJ2-7, the V gene TRBV7-8; TRBD1 agrees at 11 bases. The CDR3 is made up of 16 amino acids. Germline V gene sequence: CDR1 SGHVS, CDR2 FQNEAQ. Trimming at V came to 6 bases and at J to 2 bases, leaving 9 bases not matched to a gene. The CDR3 spells CASRFGTGGLPYEQYF. Here the CDR3 DNA reads TGTGCCAGCAGGTTCGGGACAGGGGGGTTACCCTACGAGCAGTACTTC.

This clonotype was seen repeatedly, ten times or more. This chain links TRBV11-1 with TRBJ2-1; TRBD1 agrees at 7 bases. CDR1 and CDR2 (germline): SGHAT, FQDESV (reference sequence). CDR3 length: 14 amino acids. J lost 6 bases, V lost 5 bases, and 7 bases had no gene match. The CDR3 loop reads CASSTGPGGNEQFF. The DNA for the CDR3 is TGTGCCAGCAGCACCGGGCCAGGGGGCAATGAGCAGTTCTTC.

This clonotype was seen many times. The CDR3 sequence: CASSFSRTEAFF. DNA of the CDR3: TGTGCCAGCAGCTTCTCCCGGACTGAAGCTTTCTTT. The genes are TRBV7-2 and TRBJ1-1; no reliable D call. The CDR3 has 12 amino acids. Trimming took off 3 bases at V and 5 bases at J, with 7 bases between the two ends. Germline CDR1 and CDR2: SGHTA and FQGNSA.

This rearrangement joins TRBV5-1 to TRBJ2-2, with D perhaps assigned TRBD1 or TRBD2 (5 bases each). CDR1 and CDR2 from the germline V gene are SGHRS and YFSETQ. CDR3 length: 15 residues. Trimming removed 4 bases at V and 0 bases at J, with 10 bases between. The CDR3 reads CASSTGTTNTGELFF. The DNA for the CDR3 is TGCGCCAGCAGCACCGGGACGACGAACACCGGGGAGCTGTTTTTT.